Sequencing of this TCR beta chain was carried out in a study of T cells after yellow fever vaccination (dated by TCRdb to between 2019 and 2020). For context, the study as a whole: The SMART-Seq v4 Ultra Low Input RNA kit was used to prepare libraries from fractions with low cell numbers. To track T-cell clones before and after primary and booster YFV17D yellow fever vaccination, bulk TCR alpha and beta repertoires were sequenced longitudinally. Two healthy male donors, one aged 18 to 30 and one aged 30 to 40 years, were included in the cohort. Bulk PBMC replicates and cell subsets were isolated from blood drawn at multiple timepoints before and after both primary and secondary immunization. On the study overall, not on this receptor specifically: The secondary T-cell response was weaker than the primary response but faster, peaking on day 5 instead of day 15. Because the study included only two donors, the extent to which the findings can be generalized is limited. A small share of clonotypes occurred in both CD4 and CD8 compartments, likely arising from convergent recombination. FACS-sorted repertoires could contain abundant contaminating clonotypes from the bulk population, so computational filtering was required. Most clones expanded after primary vaccination (around 96% of CD4 and 80% to 90% of CD8) were re-detected after the booster, suggesting that broad memory maintenance occurred.

This clonotype was counted only a few times. Its antigen remains unidentified. Base qualities are not recorded, but no much larger clone differs from it by a single base. The germline V gene supplies CDR1 SGHDT and CDR2 YYEEEE. Including cysteine and phenylalanine, the CDR3 has 14 amino acids. Just the 42-base CDR3 DNA is kept, in frame starting at base 1. V and J lose 3 bases and 1 base, and a span of 10 bases separates them. The sample's treatment or condition label is to be understood as: live attenuated yellow fever vaccine strain. A standard Ficoll-Paque protocol was used to isolate PBMCs from peripheral blood. CD4 and CD8 T-cell fractions were isolated with Dynabeads CD4 and CD8 positive selection kits. RNA was extracted with TriZol from bulk PBMCs, CD4 and CD8 fractions, and dextramer-positive and dextramer-negative fractions. Sequencing used an Illumina NovaSeq 6000. TCR cDNA was synthesized by 5'RACE template switching, through which a universal primer site and unique molecular identifiers were introduced. cDNA synthesis was primed from both the TCR alpha and TCR beta constant segments. Library amplification used two PCR steps, and the second PCR step added sample barcodes and sequencing adapters. Sequencing of libraries was done on Illumina HiSeq 2500 (2x100 bp) or NovaSeq (2x150 bp). In the paper's pipeline: MIGEC was used to demultiplex reads and collapse the reads into UMI consensus sequences, and MiXCR was used for V(D)J alignment. Clonotypes responding to the vaccine were identified with edgeR on replicate PBMC samples, with the criteria of FDR below 0.01 and a log2 fold change above 5 up to day 15. CD4 or CD8 identity was assigned to each bulk clonotype according to whether the clonotype was present at higher abundance in the sequenced CD4 repertoire or the sequenced CD8 repertoire. In-frame beta chains were kept once TCRdb had trimmed the public reads at Q25 with fastp and called clones with MiXCR. For every CDR3 protein sequence, its rows merge into one entry that carries the most common genes and DNA. It is TCRdb's table, rather than the study itself, that gives the V and J calls and clone size. Recorded for this sample are hundreds of thousands of distinct CDR3 sequences; under 15% of them occurred a single time. About 3% of the sample is held by the ten biggest clonotypes.

The input for sequencing was CD4+ T cells sorted from PBMCs, taken 15 days after the yellow fever booster vaccination. This sequence was found in a man in his late teens or twenties who received the YFV17D yellow fever vaccine. The V and J segments used are TRBV5-6 and TRBJ1-1; perhaps TRBD1 is the D gene, with 6 bases matching. The DNA reads as follows: TGTGCCAGCAGCTCGAGGGGGGCGAACACTGAAGCTTTCTTT. Its translation reads: CASSSRGANTEAFF.